Shown below are 24 T cell receptor beta chains from a single sample sequenced in a study of blood T cells in healthy people across ages. Through a sample-barcoded 5' primer and a J-beta primer mix, a second PCR was run for roughly 6 to 11 cycles. TCRdb recomputed calls from the 5' RACE reads with MiXCR, one row per CDR3 protein. The table lists more than 1,400,000 distinct CDR3 sequences, around 42% of them singletons. Sequencing was done on a sample of blood. The receptors originated from a young woman in good health.

The chain uses TRBV30 and TRBJ2-1; 9 bases are shared with TRBD2. This CDR3 comprises 15 residues. Looked up from germline, CDR1 is GTSNPN and CDR2 is SVGIG (reference sequence). The V gene end was trimmed by 4 bases and the J gene end by 7 bases; junction bases not matched to a gene: 11. The CDR3 nucleotides read TGTGCCTGGAACCTTGAAGCGGGAGGACGGAATGAGCAGTTCTTC. Its protein product is CAWNLEAGGRNEQFF.

This clonotype has just a few counts. This chain joins TRBV7-9 and TRBJ2-1; 9 bases map to TRBD1. Germline CDR1 is SEHNR and CDR2 is FQNEAQ (reference sequence). There are 17 residues in the CDR3. V was clipped by 5 bases and J by 0 bases; unmatched bases: 8. The CDR3 region has the DNA TGTGCCAGCAGCCTGGGACAGGGTACACCCTCCTACAATGAGCAGTTCTTC. It is translated as CASSLGQGTPSYNEQFF.

The rearrangement uses TRBV15 and TRBJ1-1; a possible D gene is TRBD1 (6 bases). V lost 1 base and J 2 bases, leaving 11 bases between the germline ends. Germline CDR1 reads LNHNV; CDR2 reads YYDKDF (reference sequence). The CDR3 is made up of 15 amino acids. Here the CDR3 reads CATSRAGGSNTEAFF. Here the CDR3 DNA reads TGTGCCACCAGCAGAGCGGGGGGCAGTAACACTGAAGCTTTCTTT.

V usage is TRBV5-1 and J usage is TRBJ2-7; 9 nucleotides align to TRBD2. Trimming cost V 1 base and J 4 bases; bases outside gene matches: 6. This CDR3 contains 15 residues. Germline V lookup: CDR1 SGHRS, CDR2 YFSETQ. The CDR3 spells CASSLIAGGGYEQYF. CDR3 nucleotide sequence: TGCGCCAGCAGCTTGATTGCGGGAGGGGGATACGAGCAGTACTTC.

This clonotype came up a few times. J is TRBJ2-7 and V is TRBV7-2, with 7 nucleotides matching TRBD2. The V gene's germline CDR1 is SGHTA and CDR2 FQGNSA. The length of the CDR3 is 13 residues. The J segment lost 5 bases and the V segment lost 5 bases, leaving 6 bases of the junction unmatched. In nucleotides, the CDR3 is TGTGCCAGCAGCGATGGACTAGTACACGAGCAGTACTTC. Its translation: CASSDGLVHEQYF.

This clonotype was seen many times. V gene TRBV5-1 combines with J gene TRBJ2-7; the match to TRBD1 covers 8 bases. TRBJ2-5 explains the end of the DNA better; the J call may be wrong. The CDR3 has 16 amino acids. Germline CDR1 SGHRS, CDR2 YFSETQ. The CDR3 coding sequence is TGCGCCAGCAGCTTGGAACATTGGACAGGGATGAAGACCCAGTACTTC. The encoded protein is CASSLEHWTGMKTQYF.

This clonotype was seen once. CDR3 in DNA: TGTGCCAGCAGTTTCTGGTCGATTACAGGGGAATTGGCAGATACGCAGTATTTT. Translated: CASSFWSITGELADTQYF. V usage is TRBV27 and J usage is TRBJ2-3; 7 bases align to TRBD1. The CDR3 totals 18 residues. From germline, CDR1 is MNHEY and CDR2 SMNVEV (reference sequence). V shed 3 bases and J 4 bases; nucleotides not matched to a gene: 16.

This chain connects TRBV2 to TRBJ1-1, with TRBD1 matching 8 bases. The V gene end was trimmed by 4 bases and the J gene end by 0 bases; junction bases not matched to a gene: 10. This CDR3 is 17 amino acids long. Germline values: CDR1 SNHLY, CDR2 FYNNEI. The CDR3 DNA sequence: TGTGCCAGCAGTGCCTCCCAGGACAGGGTCATGAACACTGAAGCTTTCTTT. It yields the protein CASSASQDRVMNTEAFF.

There are a few counts of this clonotype. The rearrangement joins TRBV10-3 to TRBJ2-3; 11 bases align to TRBD2. Germline CDR1 reads ENHRY; CDR2 reads SYGVKD. J was trimmed by 5 bases and V by 6 bases; bases with no gene match: 7. CDR3 size: 15 residues. DNA for the CDR3: TGTGCCATCAGGTCCGGGACTAGCGGAGGAGATACGCAGTATTTT. It codes for CAIRSGTSGGDTQYF.

Details on this clonotype: Sequence at one end of the junction differs from germline and may be a read error. The V and J genes are TRBV27 and TRBJ2-1; 9 nucleotides match TRBD2. Per germline, CDR1 MNHEY and CDR2 SMNVEV (reference sequence). The CDR3 spans 17 residues. Written as DNA, the CDR3 is TGTGTCAGCATGCGGGTAGCGGGGGCGATAACCTACAATGAGCAGTTCTTC. This encodes CVSMRVAGAITYNEQFF.

The rearrangement joins TRBV5-1 to TRBJ2-7, with TRBD1 identical over 8 bases. Germline assignment: CDR1 SGHRS and CDR2 YFSETQ. The CDR3 covers 13 residues. With V trimmed by 4 bases and J by 6 bases, 6 bases remained unmatched. The CDR3 nucleotides are TGCGCCAGCAGCCCGGACAGGGTATCCGAGCAGTACTTC. Amino acids: CASSPDRVSEQYF.

This clonotype was picked up a small number of times. The gene calls are TRBV25-1 and TRBJ2-1; the D gene could be TRBD1 or TRBD2 (6 bases each). Trimming removed 1 base at V and 5 bases at J, with 15 bases between. Germline-derived CDR1 and CDR2 are MGHDK and SYGVNS. CDR3 length: 16 amino acids. The CDR3 is CASSEFAGGAHNEQFF. The DNA for the CDR3 is TGTGCCAGCAGTGAATTTGCCGGGGGCGCCCACAATGAGCAGTTCTTC.

V is TRBV20-1 and J is TRBJ2-5; 10 nucleotides agree with TRBD2. Germline CDR1 is DFQATT and CDR2 is SNEGSKA (reference sequence). The CDR3 covers 18 residues. The J segment lost 4 bases and the V segment lost 0 bases, leaving 14 bases of the junction unmatched. As DNA, the CDR3 is TGCAGTGCTAGAGATCCCCTCAGGCTAGCGGGAGTGGCAGAGACCCAGTACTTC. Protein product: CSARDPLRLAGVAETQYF.

V and J are TRBV20-1 and TRBJ2-3; 11 nucleotides line up with TRBD2. The CDR3 consists of 15 residues. Germline values: CDR1 DFQATT, CDR2 SNEGSKA (reference sequence). The J segment lost 1 base and the V segment lost 5 bases, leaving 5 bases of the junction unmatched. The CDR3 DNA reads TGCAGTGCTCCCTATAGCGGGAGGGGCACAGATACGCAGTATTTT. Amino acids: CSAPYSGRGTDTQYF.

This clonotype was observed a handful of times. The chain is built from TRBV7-6 and TRBJ2-3; TRBD1 is a possible D gene (6 bases). The CDR3 covers 14 residues. The V gene lost 0 bases and the J gene lost 6 bases, with 10 bases spanning the gap. CDR1 is SGHVS, CDR2 FNYEAQ, per germline. CDR3 bases: TGTGCCAGCAGCTTAGCCGCTCAGGGGGATACGCAGTATTTT. This encodes CASSLAAQGDTQYF.

This clonotype has just a few counts. The rearrangement joins TRBV28 to TRBJ1-2; no definite D call. V was cut by 5 bases and J by 5 bases, with 15 bases left in between. The CDR3 totals 14 residues. Germline CDR1 is MDHEN and CDR2 is SYDVKM. Here the CDR3 reads CASSPRLKGYGYTF. The CDR3 region has the DNA TGTGCCAGCAGTCCCCGATTAAAGGGATATGGCTACACCTTC.

This chain links TRBV20-1 with TRBJ2-1, with a possible D match to TRBD2 (5 bases). In germline, CDR1 is DFQATT, CDR2 SNEGSKA (reference sequence). This CDR3 has 12 amino acids. Trimming pared 3 bases from V and 10 bases from J, leaving 13 bases between. The CDR3 reads CSASDRDWEQFF. The DNA for the CDR3 is TGCAGTGCTAGCGACCGGGATTGGGAGCAGTTCTTC.

The chain links TRBV2 to TRBJ2-1, with 9 bases fitting TRBD2. The J segment lost 9 bases and the V segment lost 3 bases, leaving 9 bases of the junction unmatched. The CDR3 loop spans 15 amino acids. Germline-derived CDR1 and CDR2 are SNHLY and FYNNEI. Here the CDR3 DNA reads TGTGCCAGCAGTGAGGTAGCGGGAGTTTTTGGTGAGCAGTTCTTC. The encoded protein is CASSEVAGVFGEQFF.

The rearrangement joins TRBV6-2 or TRBV6-3 to TRBJ2-5, with a possible D match to TRBD2 (5 bases). The last part of the DNA fits TRBJ2-1 better; the J call may be wrong. Germline CDR1 MNHEY, CDR2 SVGEGT. The CDR3 extends over 14 amino acids. For the CDR3, the DNA is TGTGCCAGCAGCTCGGCGCTTTTGAGGGAGACCCAGTTCTTC. This encodes CASSSALLRETQFF.

This chain joins TRBV29-1 and TRBJ1-2, with D maybe TRBD1 (5 bases). The V end lost 1 base, the J end lost 8 bases, and 14 bases lay between the germline ends. The V gene's germline CDR1 is SQVTM and CDR2 ANQGSEA. This CDR3 comprises 13 residues. This chain's CDR3 is CSVEVGVGEGYTF. CDR3 DNA sequence: TGCAGCGTTGAAGTGGGGGTCGGGGAAGGCTACACCTTC.

This chain uses TRBV5-1 with TRBJ2-3, with D uncertain. The CDR3 contains 13 residues. CDR1 and CDR2 from the germline V gene are SGHRS and YFSETQ. Deletions cut 6 bases from V and 2 bases from J, with 10 bases between. CDR3 region: CASKGSATDTQYF. CDR3 in DNA: TGCGCCAGCAAGGGCTCCGCCACAGATACGCAGTATTTT.

The rearrangement links TRBV10-3 to TRBJ2-3; 8 positions match TRBD2. Unmatched junction bases numbered 4, after V lost 2 bases and J lost 6 bases. Per the germline V gene, CDR1 is ENHRY and CDR2 is SYGVKD. The CDR3 is 14 amino acids. The DNA of the CDR3 is TGTGCCATCAGTGAGGGGGTAGCGGGGGATACGCAGTATTTT. Its translation: CAISEGVAGDTQYF.

The CDR3 region is CASSLGLGGLYEQYF. The CDR3, as DNA: TGCGCCAGCAGCTTAGGTCTAGGGGGCCTCTACGAGCAGTACTTC. The chain has TRBV5-1 and TRBJ2-4; 7 bases line up with TRBD1. Gene TRBJ2-7 matches the end of the DNA better, so the J call may be wrong. The CDR3 sequence is 15 residues long. CDR1 and CDR2 from the germline V gene are SGHRS and YFSETQ.

Only a few counts were recorded for this clonotype. This chain uses TRBV7-3 with TRBJ1-1; weak D call: TRBD1 (6 bases). Looked up from germline, CDR1 is SGHTA and CDR2 is FQGTGA. The V gene lost 5 bases and the J gene lost 4 bases, with 14 bases spanning the gap. The CDR3 has 14 residues. CDR3 bases: TGTGCCAGCAGCCTCAACAGGGACGGCACTGAAGCTTTCTTT. Its translation is CASSLNRDGTEAFF.